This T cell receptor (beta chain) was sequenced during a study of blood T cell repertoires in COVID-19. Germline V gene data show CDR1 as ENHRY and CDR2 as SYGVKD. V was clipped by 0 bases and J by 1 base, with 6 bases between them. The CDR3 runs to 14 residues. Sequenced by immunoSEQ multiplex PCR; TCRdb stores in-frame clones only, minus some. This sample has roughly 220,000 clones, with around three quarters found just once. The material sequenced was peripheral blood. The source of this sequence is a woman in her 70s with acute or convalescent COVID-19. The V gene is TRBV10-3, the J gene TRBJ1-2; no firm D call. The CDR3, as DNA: TGTGCCATCAGTGAGTCCGGTGGTAACTATGGCTACACCTTC. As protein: CAISESGGNYGYTF.